The 6 T cell receptor beta chains reported below all come from one sample, sequenced in a study of blood T cell repertoires in COVID-19. The data were produced by immunoSEQ multiplex PCR, yet TCRdb's version contains in-frame clones alone and is incomplete. The sample carries 250,000 to 300,000 clones, roughly 93% recorded once. The sample comprised PBMCs or T cells enriched from blood (not recorded which). The receptors here all came from a woman aged 40 to 50 with acute COVID-19.

The V gene is TRBV24-1, the J gene TRBJ2-5, with D possibly matching TRBD1 (5 bases). Trimming stripped 3 bases from V and 5 bases from J, with 21 bases between. From germline, CDR1 is KGHDR and CDR2 SFDVKD. There are 17 residues in the CDR3. This chain's CDR3 is CATSDRTPDWPGETQYF. Here the CDR3 DNA reads TGTGCCACCAGTGATCGGACACCCGACTGGCCCGGGGAGACCCAGTACTTC.

This CDR3 is CASNDRASYEQYF. The CDR3 region has the DNA TGTGCCAGCAACGACAGGGCCTCCTACGAGCAGTACTTC. The chain joins TRBV2 to TRBJ2-7; 7 bases are a match to TRBD1. The CDR3 runs 13 residues. Trimming removed 7 bases from V and 0 bases from J; junction bases left unmatched: 3. The germline gives CDR1 SNHLY, CDR2 FYNNEI.

The chain employs TRBV9 and TRBJ2-5; D not resolved. The ends were cut back, 0 bases at V and 1 base at J, with 7 bases in the middle. Looked up from germline, CDR1 is SGDLS and CDR2 is YYNGEE. The CDR3 is made up of 14 amino acids. In DNA form, the CDR3 reads TGTGCCAGCAGCGTAGTGGCTAGCCAAGAGACCCAGTACTTC. It translates to CASSVVASQETQYF.

V gene TRBV5-1 combines with J gene TRBJ2-3, with 7 bases aligning to TRBD2. Germline CDR1 is SGHRS and CDR2 is YFSETQ. V lost 4 bases and J lost 6; bases outside the gene matches: 11. The length of the CDR3 is 15 residues. CDR3 DNA: TGCGCCAGCAGCCGGTTCGGGGAGGGCCTGGATACGCAGTATTTT. Translation gives CASSRFGEGLDTQYF.

The chain couples TRBV28 to TRBJ2-7; D gene ambiguous. With 5 bases removed from V and 6 bases from J, the gap between germline ends came to 23 bases. Per germline, CDR1 MDHEN and CDR2 SYDVKM. This CDR3 has 16 amino acids. The chain's CDR3 is CASSALPLQTVVEQYF. The CDR3 DNA reads TGTGCCAGCAGTGCCCTCCCCCTACAAACAGTAGTCGAGCAGTACTTC.

The V call is TRBV10-3, the J call TRBJ2-7; D perhaps matches TRBD1 (5 bases). Trimming left V 1 base short and J 4 bases short, with 11 bases between. This CDR3 contains 14 residues. Germline loops: CDR1 ENHRY, CDR2 SYGVKD. CDR3 amino acids: CAISEWGDSYEQYF. The CDR3 region has the DNA TGTGCCATCAGTGAGTGGGGCGACTCGTACGAGCAGTACTTC.